This T cell receptor beta chain was found in a study of T cells in Graves' hyperthyroidism and ophthalmopathy. TCR beta CDR3 region amplification was performed from RNA transcripts. The TCR CDR3 was amplified in a first-round RT-PCR using the HTBI primer set. MiXCR, run by TCRdb on the multiplex PCR reads, gives a single entry per CDR3 protein. Here the sample spans 540,000 or so distinct CDR3 sequences, under 60% being singletons. The TCR sequence derives from an adult woman with Graves' disease, either hyperthyroidism or ophthalmopathy (not recorded which). The source material was peripheral blood or thyroid tissue (not recorded which).

CDR3 amino acids: CAIGPQGGKETQYF. The CDR3 coding sequence is TGTGCCATCGGGCCTCAAGGGGGGAAGGAGACCCAGTACTTC. V is TRBV10-3 and J is TRBJ2-5; D possibly matches TRBD1 or TRBD2 (6 bases each). V gave up 8 bases and J gave up 5 bases, with 18 bases separating them. The CDR3 length is 14 residues. The germline CDR1 and CDR2 sequences are ENHRY and SYGVKD.